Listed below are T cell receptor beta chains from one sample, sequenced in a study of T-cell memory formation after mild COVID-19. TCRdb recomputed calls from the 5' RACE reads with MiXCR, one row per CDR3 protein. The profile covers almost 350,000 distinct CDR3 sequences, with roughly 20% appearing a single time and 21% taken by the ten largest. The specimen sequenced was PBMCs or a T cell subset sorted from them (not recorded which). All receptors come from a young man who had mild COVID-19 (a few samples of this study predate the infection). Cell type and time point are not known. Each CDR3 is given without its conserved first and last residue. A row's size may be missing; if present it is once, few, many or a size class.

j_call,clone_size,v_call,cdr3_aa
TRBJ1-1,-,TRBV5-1,ASSQGVGPTEAF
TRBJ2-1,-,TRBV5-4,ASSLDGGGYNEQF
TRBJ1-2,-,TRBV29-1,SVDPHNRDGYT
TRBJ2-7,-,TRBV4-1,ASSPPRTGMPYEQY
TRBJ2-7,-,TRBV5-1,ASSLGDRVYEQY
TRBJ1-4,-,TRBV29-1,TIAGNNEKLF
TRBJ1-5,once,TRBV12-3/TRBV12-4,ASSFPVDNKPQH
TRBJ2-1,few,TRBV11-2,ASSSVVFNEQF
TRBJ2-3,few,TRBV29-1,SVDRTLTDTQY
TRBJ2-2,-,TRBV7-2,ASSLGQGMGELF
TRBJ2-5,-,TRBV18,ASSPDRQETQY
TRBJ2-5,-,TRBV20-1,SAFVSGGDQETQY
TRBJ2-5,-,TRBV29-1,SVEDLDKGGETQY
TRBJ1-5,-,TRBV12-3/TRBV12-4,ASSPQLSNQPQH
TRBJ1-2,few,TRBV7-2,ASSSDPIPGTALYGYT
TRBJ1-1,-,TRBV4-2,ASSQRINTEAF
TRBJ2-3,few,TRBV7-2,ASSSQVADTQY
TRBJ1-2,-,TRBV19,ASTINGYPIYGYT
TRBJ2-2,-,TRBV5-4,ASSTRTRANTGELF
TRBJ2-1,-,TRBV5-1,ASILGSYNEQF
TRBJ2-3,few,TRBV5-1,ASSLGGGEAGLATGTDTQY
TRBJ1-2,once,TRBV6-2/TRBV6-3,DSSWARGYT
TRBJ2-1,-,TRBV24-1,ATSDPGVYEQF
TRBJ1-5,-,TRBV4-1,ASSQAGTAFGQPQH
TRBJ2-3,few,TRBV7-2,ASSISSGTDTQY
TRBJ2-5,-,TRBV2,ASSQDGLTGETQY
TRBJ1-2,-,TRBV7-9,ASSLDGVRHGYT
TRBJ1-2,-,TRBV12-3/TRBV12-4,ASSLVADGYT
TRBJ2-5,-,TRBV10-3,AISESLAETQY
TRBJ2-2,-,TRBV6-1,ATLRQGLNTGELF
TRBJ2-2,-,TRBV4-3,ASSRGLGLTGELF
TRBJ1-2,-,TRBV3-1,ASSQATGAYGYT
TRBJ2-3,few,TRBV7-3,ASSSGTVVTDTQY
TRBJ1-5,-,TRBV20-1,SARGPRTGSQPQH
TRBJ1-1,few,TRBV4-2,ASSRSGPNTEAF
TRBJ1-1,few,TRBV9,ASSALAQMKNTEAF
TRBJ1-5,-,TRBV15,ATSRFSNQPQH
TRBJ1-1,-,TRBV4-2,ASSNLGTGYDTEAF
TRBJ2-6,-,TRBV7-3,ASSSLGSTPYSGANVLT
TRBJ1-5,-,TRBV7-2,ASSPSQGNQPQH